This TCR beta chain was captured in a study of blood T cells in healthy people across ages. This clonotype was seen more than once but under ten times. Its specificity is not known. Germline loops: CDR1 SGHNT, CDR2 YYREEE (reference sequence). The CDR3 sequence is 15 residues long. The V end was cut by 3 bases, the J end by 5 bases, with 17 bases between. Study outcomes and limitations: PBMC samples, being unsorted, prevented any conclusive comparison of naive and antigen-experienced cells.

The second PCR ran about 6 to 11 cycles with a sample-barcoded 5' primer and J-beta primers. TCRdb processed the 5' RACE reads anew with MiXCR; each CDR3 protein has one entry. Counted here are 600,000 or so distinct CDR3 sequences, under 30% occurring once; the ten biggest clones make up 15% to 19%. For every donor, a draw yielded ten milliliters of peripheral blood. The J gene is TRBJ1-2, the V gene TRBV5-4; possible D gene TRBD1, 6 bases. The source material was blood. This sequence was found in a woman aged 80 or over in good health. Written as DNA, the CDR3 is TGTGCCAGCAGCTCGGGCGGCAGGGGAGGGTATGGCTACACCTTC. Translation: CASSSGGRGGYGYTF. Combining the CDR3 with reference TRBV5-4 and TRBJ1-2 gives the whole variable domain ETGVTQSPTHLIKTRGQQVTLRCSSQSGHNTVSWYQQALGQGPQFIFQYYREEENGRGNFPPRFSGLQFPNYSSELNVNALELDDSALYLCASSSGGRGGYGYTFGSGTRLTVV.